Listed below are T cell receptor beta chains from one sample, sequenced in a study of blood T cell dynamics during melanoma immunotherapy. Sequencing was performed with immunoSEQ multiplex PCR; in TCRdb, only in-frame clones are kept and a portion is missing. The top ten clones hold about 19% of a sample with roughly 11,000 clones, roughly 85% of them seen once. This material consisted of blood, taken from a patient treated with checkpoint blockade. These receptors originate from a human donor with melanoma. CDR3s include the opening cysteine and the closing phenylalanine or tryptophan. The D gene is left open where the match is weak. Only some rows state a clone size, as once, few, many or a class for expanded clones.

D: .; V: TRBV7-9; J: TRBJ2-7; size: .; DNA: TGTGCCAGCAGCTCCGCTCCGAGCGAGCAGTACTTC; CDR3: CASSSAPSEQYF
D: .; V: TRBV7-9; J: TRBJ2-3; size: .; DNA: TGTGCCAGCAGCCTCGTGGGGCTCCCTTGGACCGGCACAGATACGCAGTATTTT; CDR3: CASSLVGLPWTGTDTQYF
D: .; V: TRBV21-1; J: TRBJ2-3; size: .; DNA: TGTGCCAGCAGCAAGGCCGGGACAGGGCTGGTAGATACGCAGTATTTT; CDR3: CASSKAGTGLVDTQYF
D: .; V: TRBV7-8; J: TRBJ1-5; size: .; DNA: TGTGCCAGCAGCTTAAGGGACATTGGAACAAATCAGCCCCAGCATTTT; CDR3: CASSLRDIGTNQPQHF
D: .; V: TRBV11-2; J: TRBJ2-2; size: .; DNA: TGTGCCAGCAGCCCCGGGCGACCAACCGGGGAGCTGTTTTTT; CDR3: CASSPGRPTGELFF
D: .; V: TRBV2; J: TRBJ2-1; size: .; DNA: TGTGCCAGCAGTGAGTGGGAGCAGTTCTTC; CDR3: CASSEWEQFF
D: .; V: TRBV18; J: TRBJ2-6; size: .; DNA: TGTGCCAGCTCACCAGGGGCACCTGGGGCCAACGTCCTGACTTTC; CDR3: CASSPGAPGANVLTF
D: .; V: TRBV11-2; J: TRBJ2-7; size: .; DNA: TGTGCCAGCAGCTTTCCCGCTGGCCCCTACGAGCAGTACTTC; CDR3: CASSFPAGPYEQYF
D: .; V: TRBV10-1; J: TRBJ2-1; size: .; DNA: TGCGCCAGCAGTGAAAGCGGGCGGAGATCTGAGCAGTTCTTC; CDR3: CASSESGRRSEQFF
D: TRBD2; V: TRBV9; J: TRBJ2-1; size: once; DNA: TGTGCCAGCAGCCTTAGCGGGACCACCTACAATGAGCAGTTCTTC; CDR3: CASSLSGTTYNEQFF
D: .; V: TRBV6-5; J: TRBJ2-1; size: .; DNA: TGTGCCAGCAGTTACTCGAAACTCTACCCTAGCGATGAGCAGTTCTTC; CDR3: CASSYSKLYPSDEQFF
D: .; V: TRBV27; J: TRBJ2-5; size: .; DNA: TGTGCCAGCAGTCAGCAAGGACCAGAGACCCAGTACTTC; CDR3: CASSQQGPETQYF
D: .; V: TRBV6-5; J: TRBJ2-2; size: .; DNA: TGTGCCGTCGGCGCATGGGGGGATACCGGGGAGCTGTTTTTT; CDR3: CAVGAWGDTGELFF
D: .; V: TRBV11-1; J: TRBJ2-1; size: .; DNA: TGTGCCACAGCTTTCGGGACGAATGAGCAGTTCTTC; CDR3: CATAFGTNEQFF
D: .; V: TRBV5-4; J: TRBJ1-1; size: .; DNA: TGTGCCAGCAGCTTTGATATTAGTAGGGCTGAAGCTTTCTTT; CDR3: CASSFDISRAEAFF
D: TRBD1; V: TRBV29-1; J: TRBJ1-1; size: .; DNA: TGCAGCGTTGAGAAGGGGACAGGGGGCACCGCTGAAGCTTTCTTT; CDR3: CSVEKGTGGTAEAFF
D: .; V: TRBV4-1; J: TRBJ2-5; size: .; DNA: TGCGCCAGCAGCCCTTTGTCGGGTGTTTACCAAGAGACCCAGTACTTC; CDR3: CASSPLSGVYQETQYF
D: TRBD2; V: TRBV5-1; J: TRBJ2-3; size: .; DNA: TGCGCCAGCTCCGGGACTAGCGAGGCGGCAGATACGCAGTATTTT; CDR3: CASSGTSEAADTQYF
D: .; V: TRBV5-4; J: TRBJ2-2; size: once; DNA: TGTGCCAGCAGCTCCCCCTTTACCGGGGAGCTGTTTTTT; CDR3: CASSSPFTGELFF
D: .; V: TRBV27; J: TRBJ1-4; size: .; DNA: TGTGCCAGCAGTCCCTCGGGAGGGGTTAATGAAAAACTGTTTTTT; CDR3: CASSPSGGVNEKLFF
D: TRBD1; V: TRBV28; J: TRBJ2-2; size: .; DNA: TGTGCCAGCAGTTTATGGGGCAAGCGAAGATCCCAGGGGGCTGCCGGGGAGCTGTTTTTT; CDR3: CASSLWGKRRSQGAAGELFF
D: TRBD2; V: TRBV7-2; J: TRBJ2-3; size: .; DNA: TGTGCCAGCAGCTTAGAGTCTAGCGGGAGCGCTAGCACAGATACGCAGTATTTT; CDR3: CASSLESSGSASTDTQYF
D: .; V: TRBV6-6; J: TRBJ2-2; size: .; DNA: TGTGCCAGCAGTTACGCAGGGGGGGGTAGCACCGGGGAGCTGTTTTTT; CDR3: CASSYAGGGSTGELFF
D: TRBD2; V: TRBV7-3; J: TRBJ2-3; size: once; DNA: TGTGCCAGCAGCCCAGGACTAGCGGGGTCCCGTGATACGCAGTATTTT; CDR3: CASSPGLAGSRDTQYF
D: TRBD2; V: TRBV5-4; J: TRBJ2-2; size: .; DNA: TGTGCCAGCAGCCTTGGAGTAGCGGGAGACCCCGGGGAGCTGTTTTTT; CDR3: CASSLGVAGDPGELFF
D: TRBD2; V: TRBV5-8; J: TRBJ2-5; size: .; DNA: TGTGCCAGCAGCTTGGGGGGGGACTATCAAGAGACCCAGTACTTC; CDR3: CASSLGGDYQETQYF
D: .; V: TRBV6-6; J: TRBJ1-5; size: few; DNA: TGTGCCACGGCAGGGGTCAATCAGCCCCAGCATTTT; CDR3: CATAGVNQPQHF
D: .; V: TRBV27; J: TRBJ2-5; size: .; DNA: TGTGCCAGCAGTTTATTAGGGCTAGTCCAAGAGACCCAGTACTTC; CDR3: CASSLLGLVQETQYF
D: .; V: TRBV20-1; J: TRBJ1-2; size: .; DNA: TGCAGTAGAGACGGCTACACCTTC; CDR3: CSRDGYTF
D: .; V: TRBV5-5; J: TRBJ2-5; size: once; DNA: TGTGCCAGCAGCTTGGAAGGGTCCGAGACCCAGTACTTC; CDR3: CASSLEGSETQYF
D: .; V: TRBV4-1; J: TRBJ1-1; size: few; DNA: TGCGCCAGCAGGACGAGAGATAGCGAGGGGATAGCTTTCTTT; CDR3: CASRTRDSEGIAFF
D: .; V: TRBV7-9; J: TRBJ2-1; size: .; DNA: TGTGCCAGCAGCCCGCGGGTATACAATGAGCAGTTCTTC; CDR3: CASSPRVYNEQFF
D: .; V: TRBV18; J: TRBJ1-5; size: .; DNA: TGTGCCAGCTCACCAAGGGAGACCAAGCCCCAGCATTTT; CDR3: CASSPRETKPQHF